The clone carrying this T cell receptor beta chain was detected a few times. As yet, its antigen is unknown. The sample originates from a study of T cells in localized non-small cell lung cancer. From germline, CDR1 is LNHDA and CDR2 SQIVND (reference sequence). CDR3 length equals 12 residues. Trimming took off 4 bases at V and 8 bases at J, with 11 bases between the two ends. General study findings and limits: Tumor trailed uninvolved adjacent lung in T cell clonality, which peaked there. Longer overall survival was seen with higher T cell density measured in blood.

Assay: immunoSEQ multiplex PCR; the TCRdb copy retains only in-frame clones and omits some. The table includes 2,500 to 3,000 clones, almost 30% detected once. This TCR came from a woman aged 40-70 years with stage III lung adenocarcinoma. The chain couples TRBV19 to TRBJ1-2; tentative D call: TRBD1 (5 bases). The sequencing here drew on lung tumor tissue, taken before any cancer treatment. Written as DNA, the CDR3 is TGTGCCAGTAGTACGGGACTTGGGGGCTACACCTTC. It codes for CASSTGLGGYTF.